This T cell receptor (beta chain) stems from a study of T cells in Graves' hyperthyroidism and ophthalmopathy. Overall study results and limits: The blood repertoire included most of the expanded thyroid clonotypes above 0.001.

This clonotype was recorded once. Its matching antigen is unknown. There were TCR beta CDR3 regions amplified from RNA transcripts. TCR CDR3 underwent first-round RT-PCR with the HTBI primer set. Each CDR3 protein is one row after TCRdb ran MiXCR on the multiplex PCR reads. The sample records 640,000 or so distinct CDR3 sequences, roughly 15% being singletons. Germline CDR1 reads MDHEN; CDR2 reads SYDVKM. V was clipped by 3 bases and J by 5 bases; unmatched bases: 9. CDR3 length equals 16 residues. The sample was blood. The source is a woman aged 40-49 years with Graves' ophthalmopathy. This chain uses TRBV28 with TRBJ2-3, with 9 positions matching TRBD2. CDR3 sequence (DNA): TGTGCCAGCAGTTTTCTAGCGGGGACGGAAGGAGATACGCAGTATTTT. Translating gives CASSFLAGTEGDTQYF.